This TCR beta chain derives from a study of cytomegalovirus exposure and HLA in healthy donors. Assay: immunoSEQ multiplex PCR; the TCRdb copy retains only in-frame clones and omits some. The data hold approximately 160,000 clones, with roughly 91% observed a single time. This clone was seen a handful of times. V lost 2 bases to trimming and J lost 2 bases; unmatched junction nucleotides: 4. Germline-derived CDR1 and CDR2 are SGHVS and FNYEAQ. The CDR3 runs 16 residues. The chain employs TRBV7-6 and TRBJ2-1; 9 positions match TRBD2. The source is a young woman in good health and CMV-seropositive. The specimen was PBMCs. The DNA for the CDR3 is TGTGCCAGCAGCTTAACGGCGGGAGGGCCCTACAATGAGCAGTTCTTC. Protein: CASSLTAGGPYNEQFF.